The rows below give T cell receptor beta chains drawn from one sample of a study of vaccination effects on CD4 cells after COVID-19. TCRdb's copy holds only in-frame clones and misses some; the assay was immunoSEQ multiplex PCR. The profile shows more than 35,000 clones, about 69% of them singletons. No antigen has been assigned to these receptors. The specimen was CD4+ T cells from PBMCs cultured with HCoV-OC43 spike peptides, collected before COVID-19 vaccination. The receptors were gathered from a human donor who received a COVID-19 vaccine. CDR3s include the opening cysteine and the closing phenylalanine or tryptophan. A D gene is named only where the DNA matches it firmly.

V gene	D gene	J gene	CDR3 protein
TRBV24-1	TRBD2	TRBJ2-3	CATSDPGTSVSDTQYF
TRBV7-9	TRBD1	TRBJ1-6	CASSLARTGAGSPLHF
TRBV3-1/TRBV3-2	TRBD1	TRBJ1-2	CASSDGQGAGGYTF
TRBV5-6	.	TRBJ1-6	CASSLEAGIISPLHF
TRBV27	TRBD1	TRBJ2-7	CASSTRTGPYEQYF
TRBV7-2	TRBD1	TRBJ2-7	CASSFPRNRQGSYEQYF
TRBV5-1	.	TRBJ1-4	CASSLAPTATNEKLFF
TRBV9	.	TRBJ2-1	CASSVVGGPDNEQFF
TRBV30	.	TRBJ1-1	CAWSKIIGNTEAFF
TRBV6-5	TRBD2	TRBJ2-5	CASRSAGGETQYF
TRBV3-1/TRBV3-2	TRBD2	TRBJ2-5	CASSHGLGETQYF
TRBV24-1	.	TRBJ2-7	CATSGPNSYEQYF
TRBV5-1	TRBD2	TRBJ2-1	CASSWLGLAGDNEQFF
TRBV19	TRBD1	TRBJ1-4	CASRRQGTNEKLFF
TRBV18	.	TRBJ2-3	CASSPRATRGDTQYF
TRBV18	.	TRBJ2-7	CASSPDSDAYKGF
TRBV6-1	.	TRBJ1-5	CASSEISGYSNQPQHF
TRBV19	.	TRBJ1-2	CASSIEGGNYGYTF
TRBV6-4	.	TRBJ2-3	CASSESHTDTQYF
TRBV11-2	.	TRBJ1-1	CATSLGGRNTEAFF
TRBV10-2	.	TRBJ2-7	CASSWQENYEQYF
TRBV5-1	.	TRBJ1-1	CASSLATGLNTEAFF
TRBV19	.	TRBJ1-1	CASSIGLRANTEAFF
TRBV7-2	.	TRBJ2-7	CASSSNGGWGYEQYF
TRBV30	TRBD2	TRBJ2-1	CAWSRGLAGYNEQFF
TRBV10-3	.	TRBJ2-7	CAIADTDGYEQYF
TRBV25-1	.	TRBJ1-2	CASSRGSYGYTF
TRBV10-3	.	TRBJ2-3	CAISEPRDTQYF
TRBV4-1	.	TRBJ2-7	CASSLIQITIYPYEQYF
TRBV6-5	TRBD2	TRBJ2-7	CASRSGTSGYEQYF